The T cell receptor (beta chain) described here comes from a study of cytomegalovirus exposure and HLA in healthy donors. PCR primers comprised 60 Vbeta and 13 Jbeta primers. The table came from immunoSEQ multiplex PCR; TCRdb's copy has only in-frame clones and leaves some out. The sample holds 85,000 to 130,000 clones; roughly 75% are singletons and the top ten take around 14%. Germline V gene data show CDR1 as SNHLY and CDR2 as FYNNEI. The CDR3 contains 14 residues. As regards this clone: A junction boundary mismatches the germline segment, possibly from a read error.

Sequences were obtained from PBMCs. This clonotype was sampled from a male donor in good health and CMV-seropositive. The chain links TRBV2 to TRBJ1-5; 7 bases align to TRBD1. The CDR3 DNA reads TGTGCCTTCCGGACAGGACTTAGCGATCAGCCCCAGCATTTT. It is translated as CAFRTGLSDQPQHF.